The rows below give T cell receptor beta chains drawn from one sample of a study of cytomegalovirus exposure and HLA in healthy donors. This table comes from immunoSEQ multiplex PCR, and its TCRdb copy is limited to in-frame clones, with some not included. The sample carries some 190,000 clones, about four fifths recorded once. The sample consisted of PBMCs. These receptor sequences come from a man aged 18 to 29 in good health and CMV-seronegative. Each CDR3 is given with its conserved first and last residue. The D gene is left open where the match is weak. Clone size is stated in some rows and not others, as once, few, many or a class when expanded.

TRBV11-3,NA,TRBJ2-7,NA,TGTGCCAGCAGCTTTCAAGCGTCCCACGAGCAGTACTTC,CASSFQASHEQYF
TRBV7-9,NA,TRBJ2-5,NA,TGTGCCAGCAGCCGCCAAGAGACCCAGTACTTC,CASSRQETQYF
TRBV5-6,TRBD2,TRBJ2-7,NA,TGTGCCAGCAGCTTCTCTAGCGGGAACTCCTACGAGCAGTACTTC,CASSFSSGNSYEQYF
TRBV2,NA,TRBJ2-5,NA,TGTGCCAGCTACGGACCTTCGTTCAGGGGAAAGACCCAGTACTTC,CASYGPSFRGKTQYF
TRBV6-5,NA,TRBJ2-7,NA,TGTGCCAGCAGTTCCCCTGGGACATATACCTACGAGCAGTACTTC,CASSSPGTYTYEQYF
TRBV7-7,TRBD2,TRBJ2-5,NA,TGTGCTAGCAGCTTCCTACTAGCGGGCCAAGAGACCCAGTACTTC,CASSFLLAGQETQYF
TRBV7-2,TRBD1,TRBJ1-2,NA,TGTGCCAGCAGCTCCCACCGGGACAGGGGCTCCTATGGCTACACCTTC,CASSSHRDRGSYGYTF
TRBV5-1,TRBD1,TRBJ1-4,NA,TGCGCCAGCAGCTTGAGGGGGCGTAGGGATGAAAAACTGTTTTTT,CASSLRGRRDEKLFF
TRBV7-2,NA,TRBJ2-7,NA,TGTGCCAGCAGCGGACGGGGGAGCTCCTACGAGCAGTACTTC,CASSGRGSSYEQYF
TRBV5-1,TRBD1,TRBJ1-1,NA,TGCGCCAGCAGCTTCAGGGACAGGAACACTGAAGCTTTCTTT,CASSFRDRNTEAFF
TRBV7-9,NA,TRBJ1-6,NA,TGTTCCAGCAGCTTGGGGGCAGGGATAAGCTATAATTCACCCCTCCACTTT,CSSSLGAGISYNSPLHF
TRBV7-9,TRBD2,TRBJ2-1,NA,TGTGCCAGCAGCTCCGGGACTAGCGGACACAATGAGCAGTTCTTC,CASSSGTSGHNEQFF
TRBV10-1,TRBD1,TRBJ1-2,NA,TGCGCCAGCAGTGAGTCAGACAGGGCGCGAATTTCTGGCTACACCTTC,CASSESDRARISGYTF
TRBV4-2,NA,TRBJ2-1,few,TGTGCCAGCAGCCAAGGGGTGGCGGACTACAATGAGCAGTTCTTC,CASSQGVADYNEQFF
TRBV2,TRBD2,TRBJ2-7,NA,TGTGCCAGCAGTGGCCCGACTAGCGGTCATTACGAGCAGTACTTC,CASSGPTSGHYEQYF
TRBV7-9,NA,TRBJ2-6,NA,TGTTCCAGCAGCGCCCAGATGACTAGTTCTGGGGCCAACGTCCTGACTTTC,CSSSAQMTSSGANVLTF
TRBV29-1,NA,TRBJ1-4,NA,TGCAGCGTGGCGCAGACAGGCGTTAATGAAAAACTGTTTTTT,CSVAQTGVNEKLFF
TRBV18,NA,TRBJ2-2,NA,TGTGCCAGCTCAGAGACAGCTAACACCGGGGAGCTGTTTTTT,CASSETANTGELFF
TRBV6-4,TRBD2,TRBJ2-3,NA,TGTGCCAGCAGTGAAGCACTAGCGGGGGGGCCAGATACGCAGTATTTT,CASSEALAGGPDTQYF